The clone carrying this T cell receptor beta chain was seen just once. Its antigen is undetermined. The junction and the germline gene differ at one end; a read error may be behind it. Flow cytometry had shown expanded CD8+CD57+ cells in the patients chosen for sequencing. Severe acquired aplastic anemia was present in all patients. Looked up from germline, CDR1 is SGDLS and CDR2 is YYNGEE. The CDR3 is made up of 14 amino acids. The entry originates in a study of CD8+CD57+ T cells in acquired aplastic anemia. Overall study context: Roughly 3 ug was the average amount of DNA from sorted CD4+ and CD8+ cells.

TCR beta VDJ and CDR3 profiles were obtained from a genomic DNA template. A single record per CDR3 protein comes from TCRdb applying MiXCR to the reads. This sample has about 260,000 distinct CDR3 sequences, with 70% to 85% found just once. Study results and caveats: Almost 30 sequences, all CD8+ CDR3, were shared between patients and controls. Researchers reported that CD8+ Simpson's diversity was not significantly different in patients versus controls.

Sequencing input: sorted CD4+, CD8+, or CD8+CD57+ T cells (not recorded which) from PBMCs. The sequence derives from a human donor with aplastic anemia. The chain combines TRBV9 with TRBJ2-3, with D possibly matching TRBD2 (5 bases). The CDR3 is CASGGAGGTETLDF. DNA of the CDR3: TGTGCCAGCGGCGGAGCTGGAGGTACCGAGACCTTGGATTTT.